This is a list of T cell receptor beta chains from one sample in a study of blood T cell repertoires in COVID-19. The table came from immunoSEQ multiplex PCR; TCRdb's copy has only in-frame clones and leaves some out. The data contain approximately 160,000 clones, roughly four fifths of them seen just once; the ten biggest clones take up 7.3%. Specimen: PBMCs or T cells enriched from blood (not recorded which). The receptor source for this set is a man in his fifties or sixties who had recovered from COVID-19. The CDR3 runs from the conserved cysteine through the conserved F or W. D genes are given only for firm matches. Clone size is stated in some rows and not others, as once, few, many or a class when expanded.

TRBJ2-1 TRBV7-2 NA few CASSLAGPRGFF TGTGCCAGCAGCTTAGCGGGGCCAAGGGGGTTCTTC
TRBJ2-5 TRBV2 NA NA CASSDEPLARRRQETQYF TGTGCCAGCAGTGATGAACCACTAGCCAGGAGGCGCCAAGAGACCCAGTACTTC
TRBJ2-2 TRBV3-1/TRBV3-2 TRBD2 NA CASSQVRRGSNTGELFF TGTGCCAGCAGCCAAGTTAGGCGGGGGTCGAACACCGGGGAGCTGTTTTTT
TRBJ1-1 TRBV2 TRBD1 NA CASERGTVYPEAFF TGTGCCAGCGAACGCGGGACAGTCTACCCTGAAGCTTTCTTT
TRBJ1-1 TRBV10-3 NA NA CAIGLTENTEAFF TGTGCCATCGGCCTAACAGAGAACACTGAAGCTTTCTTT
TRBJ1-1 TRBV5-6 TRBD1 NA CASSVWDSRWTTEAFF TGTGCCAGCAGCGTTTGGGACAGCCGTTGGACCACTGAAGCTTTCTTT
TRBJ2-3 TRBV7-9 NA once CASSHGRGTSTDTQYF TGTGCCAGCAGCCACGGGCGGGGAACTAGCACAGATACGCAGTATTTT
TRBJ2-5 TRBV6-2/TRBV6-3 NA NA CASSYTGSRETQYF TGTGCCAGCAGTTACACCGGGTCCCGAGAGACCCAGTACTTC
TRBJ1-6 TRBV2 TRBD1 NA CASSEDRTGWNSPLHF TGTGCCAGCAGTGAAGATAGGACAGGGTGGAATTCACCCCTCCACTTT
TRBJ1-1 TRBV19 TRBD1 NA CASLPGQVNTEAFF TGTGCCAGTCTCCCTGGACAGGTTAACACTGAAGCTTTCTTT
TRBJ1-2 TRBV15 TRBD1 NA CATKADRVDYGYTF TGTGCCACCAAGGCGGACAGGGTTGACTATGGCTACACCTTC
TRBJ1-5 TRBV5-1 NA once CASSGGDFSHSSNQPQHF TGCGCCAGCAGCGGAGGGGACTTCTCCCATTCTAGCAATCAGCCCCAGCATTTT
TRBJ1-1 TRBV29-1 NA few CSVGQWEGTEAFF TGCAGCGTTGGTCAGTGGGAGGGCACTGAAGCTTTCTTT
TRBJ2-7 TRBV2 NA NA CASSEEAGVTEQYF TGTGCCAGCAGTGAGGAGGCAGGGGTTACCGAGCAGTACTTC
TRBJ2-7 TRBV29-1 NA NA CSVMSMEYF TGCAGCGTCATGTCTATGGAGTACTTC
TRBJ2-4 TRBV4-2 TRBD1 NA CASSQKLQGAAQYF TGTGCCAGCAGCCAAAAGCTACAGGGGGCGGCTCAGTACTTC
TRBJ1-4 TRBV18 NA NA CASSPSGGNEKLFF TGTGCCAGCTCACCATCGGGGGGGAATGAAAAACTGTTTTTT
TRBJ2-7 TRBV5-1 TRBD1 NA CASSHGQGPYEQYF TGCGCCAGCAGCCACGGACAGGGGCCCTACGAGCAGTACTTC
TRBJ2-7 TRBV5-1 NA NA CASSLERGKVSEQYF TGCGCCAGCAGCTTGGAGCGCGGCAAGGTTAGCGAGCAGTACTTC
TRBJ2-5 TRBV5-4 TRBD1 once CASSKPDRGRETQYF TGTGCCAGCAGCAAACCGGACAGGGGGCGGGAGACCCAGTACTTC
TRBJ1-2 TRBV19 TRBD1 NA CASRDRVDYGYTF TGTGCCAGTAGAGACAGGGTCGACTATGGCTACACCTTC
TRBJ2-7 TRBV18 TRBD1 NA CASSPGAGTGPYEQYF TGTGCCAGCTCACCAGGGGCCGGGACAGGTCCCTACGAGCAGTACTTC
TRBJ2-6 TRBV10-3 TRBD2 NA CAISESGGAAGANVLTF TGTGCCATCAGTGAGTCCGGGGGGGCTGCTGGGGCCAACGTCCTGACTTTC
TRBJ2-7 TRBV27 TRBD1 NA CASSYWDRHYEQYF TGTGCCAGCAGTTATTGGGACAGACACTACGAGCAGTACTTC
TRBJ1-3 TRBV7-6 TRBD1 once CASSVRTGPSGNTIYF TGTGCCAGCAGCGTAAGGACAGGCCCCTCTGGAAACACCATATATTTT
TRBJ2-1 TRBV19 NA NA CASSIGSARYNEQFF TGTGCCAGTAGTATAGGGAGTGCCCGTTACAATGAGCAGTTCTTC
TRBJ1-1 TRBV9 NA NA CASSPHLRSEAFF TGTGCCAGCAGCCCCCACCTCCGGTCCGAAGCTTTCTTT
TRBJ2-4 TRBV7-2 TRBD2 NA CASSPTSGVGPKNIQYF TGTGCCAGCAGCCCTACTAGCGGGGTGGGTCCCAAAAACATTCAGTACTTC
TRBJ1-6 TRBV7-2 TRBD1 NA CASSLVRGNSPLHF TGTGCCAGCAGCTTAGTCAGGGGGAATTCACCCCTCCACTTT
TRBJ1-3 TRBV25-1 NA NA CASRDGTHSSGNTIYF TGTGCCAGCAGAGATGGGACTCACAGCTCTGGAAACACCATATATTTT
TRBJ2-7 TRBV5-1 TRBD2 NA CASMLTSGAYEQYF TGCGCCAGCATGCTAACTAGCGGGGCCTACGAGCAGTACTTC
TRBJ2-2 TRBV5-4 NA NA CASSTAKTGELFF TGTGCCAGCAGCACCGCTAAAACCGGGGAGCTGTTTTTT
TRBJ1-2 TRBV6-5 TRBD1 NA CASSTTGVGYTF TGTGCCAGCAGTACGACAGGGGTAGGCTACACCTTC
TRBJ2-2 TRBV5-1 NA NA CASKGTPDTGELFF TGCGCCAGCAAAGGGACACCTGACACCGGGGAGCTGTTTTTT
TRBJ2-1 TRBV2 TRBD2 NA CASSGTSGVYNEQFF TGTGCCAGCAGTGGCACTAGCGGGGTATACAATGAGCAGTTCTTC
TRBJ1-6 TRBV4-1 TRBD1 NA CASSDRTGANSPLHF TGCGCCAGCAGCGACCGGACAGGAGCTAATTCACCCCTCCACTTT
TRBJ2-4 TRBV10-2 TRBD2 NA CASRPGLAVENIQYF TGCGCCAGCAGGCCGGGACTAGCGGTAGAAAACATTCAGTACTTC
TRBJ1-5 TRBV7-9 TRBD1 NA CASSLDRGGQPQHF TGTGCCAGCAGCCTAGACAGGGGAGGCCAGCCCCAGCATTTT
TRBJ1-1 TRBV7-6 TRBD1 once CASSSGQGGIRDVNTEAFF TGTGCCAGCAGCTCGGGACAGGGGGGAATTCGGGATGTGAACACTGAAGCTTTCTTT
TRBJ2-3 TRBV9 TRBD1 once CASSNGQGLPDTQYF TGTGCCAGCAGCAACGGACAGGGGCTCCCGGATACGCAGTATTTT
TRBJ1-1 TRBV6-5 TRBD1 once CASSYGRGAPNTEAFF TGTGCCAGCAGTTATGGCAGGGGGGCCCCTAACACTGAAGCTTTCTTT
TRBJ1-5 TRBV3-1/TRBV3-2 TRBD1 NA CASSGTGGVNQPQHF TGTGCCAGCAGCGGGACAGGGGGTGTCAATCAGCCCCAGCATTTT
TRBJ2-1 TRBV7-2 TRBD1 NA CASTPRGQDYNEQFF TGTGCCAGCACTCCACGGGGACAGGACTACAATGAGCAGTTCTTC
TRBJ2-1 TRBV9 NA NA CASSVDPPGMSYNEQFF TGTGCCAGCAGCGTAGACCCGCCGGGGATGTCCTACAATGAGCAGTTCTTC
TRBJ1-5 TRBV2 NA NA CASRPEGLSNQPQHF TGTGCCAGCAGACCCGAAGGACTTAGCAATCAGCCCCAGCATTTT
TRBJ1-1 TRBV6-5 NA once CATTPVQGRTEAFF TGTGCCACCACGCCGGTACAGGGAAGAACTGAAGCTTTCTTT
TRBJ1-6 TRBV18 NA NA CASSPKGASYNSPLHF TGTGCCAGCTCACCGAAGGGAGCCTCCTATAATTCACCCCTCCACTTT
TRBJ2-7 TRBV5-7 TRBD1 NA CASSRGTGLDEQYF TGTGCCAGCAGCCGCGGGACAGGGCTCGACGAGCAGTACTTC
TRBJ2-2 TRBV7-9 NA NA CASSLVGGLNTGELFF TGTGCCAGCAGCTTAGTGGGCGGGCTAAACACCGGGGAGCTGTTTTTT